This TCR beta chain was retrieved from a study of long-term antiretroviral therapy in people with HIV. The germline V gene encodes CDR1 SGHNT and CDR2 YYREEE (reference sequence). Trimming shortened V by 2 bases and J by 5 bases, and 8 bases separated the two germline ends. CDR3 length: 13 residues. Researchers ran immunoSEQ v3.0 at survey level. This table comes from immunoSEQ multiplex PCR, and its TCRdb copy is limited to in-frame clones, with some not included. The table has about 34,000 clones, 94% seen once. V usage is TRBV5-4 and J usage is TRBJ2-1; D unclear. The sequenced sample was unsorted PBMCs, obtained 5 to 5.5 years after starting antiretroviral therapy. The TCR sequence derives from a woman aged 50 to 60 with HIV. CDR3 amino acids: CASSLWANNEQFF. The CDR3 DNA follows: TGTGCCAGCAGCTTATGGGCTAACAATGAGCAGTTCTTC.